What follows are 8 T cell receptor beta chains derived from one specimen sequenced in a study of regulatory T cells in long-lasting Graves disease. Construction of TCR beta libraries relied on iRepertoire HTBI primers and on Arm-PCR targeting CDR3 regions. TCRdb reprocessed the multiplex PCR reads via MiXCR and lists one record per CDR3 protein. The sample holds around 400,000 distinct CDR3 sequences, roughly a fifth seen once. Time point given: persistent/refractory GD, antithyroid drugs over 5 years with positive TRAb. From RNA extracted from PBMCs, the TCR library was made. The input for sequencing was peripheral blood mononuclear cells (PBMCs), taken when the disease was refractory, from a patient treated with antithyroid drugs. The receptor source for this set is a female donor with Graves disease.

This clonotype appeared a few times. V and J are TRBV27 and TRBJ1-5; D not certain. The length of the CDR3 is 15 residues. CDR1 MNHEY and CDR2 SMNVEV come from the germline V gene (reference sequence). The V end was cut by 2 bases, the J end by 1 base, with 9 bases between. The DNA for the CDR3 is TGTGCCAGCAGTTTAATGGGTATGAGCAATCAGCCCCAGCATTTT. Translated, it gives CASSLMGMSNQPQHF.

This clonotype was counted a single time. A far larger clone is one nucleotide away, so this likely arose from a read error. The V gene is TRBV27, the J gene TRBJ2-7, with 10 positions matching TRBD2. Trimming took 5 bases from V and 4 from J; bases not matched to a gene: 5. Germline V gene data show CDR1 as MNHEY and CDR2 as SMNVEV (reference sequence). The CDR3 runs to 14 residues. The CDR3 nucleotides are TGTGCCAGCAGTGGGGGACTAGCGACTTACGAGCAGTACTTC. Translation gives CASSGGLATYEQYF.

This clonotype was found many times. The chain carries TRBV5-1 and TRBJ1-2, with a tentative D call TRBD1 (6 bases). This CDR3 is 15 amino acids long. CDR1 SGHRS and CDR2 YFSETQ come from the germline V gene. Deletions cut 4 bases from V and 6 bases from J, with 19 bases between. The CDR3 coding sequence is TGCGCCAGCAGCCCGGACGGTGAAGGGGGGAATGGCTACACCTTC. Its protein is CASSPDGEGGNGYTF. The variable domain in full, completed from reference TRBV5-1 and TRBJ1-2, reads KAGVTQTPRYLIKTRGQQVTLSCSPISGHRSVSWYQQTPGQGLQFLFEYFSETQRNKGNFPGRFSGRQFSNSRSEMNVSTLELGDSALYLCASSPDGEGGNGYTFGSGTRLTVV.

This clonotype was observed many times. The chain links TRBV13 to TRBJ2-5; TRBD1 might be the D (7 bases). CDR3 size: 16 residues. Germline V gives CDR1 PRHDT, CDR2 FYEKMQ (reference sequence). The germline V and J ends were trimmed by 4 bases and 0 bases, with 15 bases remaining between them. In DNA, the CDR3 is TGTGCCAGCAGCTCGCTTACAGGGGAGGACCAAGAGACCCAGTACTTC. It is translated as CASSSLTGEDQETQYF.

CDR3 sequence (DNA): TGTGCCAGCAGCCAAGACAGCGGAGGGGGGCTAGAGACCCAGTACTTC. Amino acids: CASSQDSGGGLETQYF. This chain uses TRBV4-2 with TRBJ2-5; the D gene could be TRBD1 or TRBD2 (6 bases each). CDR1 is LGHNA, CDR2 YNFKEQ, per germline. V gave up 0 bases and J gave up 4 bases, with 15 bases separating them. This CDR3 spans 16 amino acids.

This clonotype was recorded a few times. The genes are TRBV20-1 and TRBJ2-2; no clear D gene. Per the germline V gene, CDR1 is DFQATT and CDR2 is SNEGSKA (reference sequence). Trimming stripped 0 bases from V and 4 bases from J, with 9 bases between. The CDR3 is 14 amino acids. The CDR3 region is CSARDRTATGELFF. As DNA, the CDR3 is TGCAGTGCTAGAGATCGTACAGCCACCGGGGAGCTGTTTTTT.

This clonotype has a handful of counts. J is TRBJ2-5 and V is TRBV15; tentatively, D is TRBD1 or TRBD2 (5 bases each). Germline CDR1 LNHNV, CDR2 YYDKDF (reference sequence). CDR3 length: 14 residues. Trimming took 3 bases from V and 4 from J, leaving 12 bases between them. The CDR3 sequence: CATSSRDVGETQYF. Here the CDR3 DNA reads TGTGCCACCAGCAGCCGGGACGTCGGAGAGACCCAGTACTTC.

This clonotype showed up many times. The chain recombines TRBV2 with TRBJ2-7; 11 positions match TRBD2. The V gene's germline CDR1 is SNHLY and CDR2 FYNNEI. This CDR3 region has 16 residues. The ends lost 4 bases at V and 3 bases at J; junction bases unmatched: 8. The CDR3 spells CASSGGTSGFLYEQYF. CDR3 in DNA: TGTGCCAGCAGTGGAGGGACTAGCGGATTTCTCTACGAGCAGTACTTC. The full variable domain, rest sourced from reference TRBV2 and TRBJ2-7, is EPEVTQTPSHQVTQMGQEVILRCVPISNHLYFYWYRQILGQKVEFLVSFYNNEISEKSEIFDDQFSVERPDGSNFTLKIRSTKLEDSAMYFCASSGGTSGFLYEQYFGPGTRLTVT.